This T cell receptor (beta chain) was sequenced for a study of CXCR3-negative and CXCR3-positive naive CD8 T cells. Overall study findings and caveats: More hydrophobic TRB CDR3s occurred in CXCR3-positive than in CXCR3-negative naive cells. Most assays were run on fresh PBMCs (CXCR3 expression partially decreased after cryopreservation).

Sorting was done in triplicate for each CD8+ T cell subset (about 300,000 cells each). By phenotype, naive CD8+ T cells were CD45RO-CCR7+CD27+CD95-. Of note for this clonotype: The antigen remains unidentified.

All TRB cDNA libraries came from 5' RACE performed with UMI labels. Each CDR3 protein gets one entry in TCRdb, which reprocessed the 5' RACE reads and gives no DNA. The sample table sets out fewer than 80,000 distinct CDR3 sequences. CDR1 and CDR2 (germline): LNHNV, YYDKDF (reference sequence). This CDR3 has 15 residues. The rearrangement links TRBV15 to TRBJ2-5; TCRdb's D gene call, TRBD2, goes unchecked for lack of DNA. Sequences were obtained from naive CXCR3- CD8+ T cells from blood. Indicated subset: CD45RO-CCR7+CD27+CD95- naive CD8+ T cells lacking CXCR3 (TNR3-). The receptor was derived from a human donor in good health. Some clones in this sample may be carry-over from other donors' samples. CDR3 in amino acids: CATMDSGSIRETQYF.